This TCR beta chain appears in the sequencing data of a study of regulatory T cells in long-lasting Graves disease. Both iRepertoire HTBI primers and Arm-PCR of CDR3 regions were used to build the TCR beta libraries. Via MiXCR, TCRdb re-called the multiplex PCR reads, giving one row per CDR3 protein. Of hundreds of thousands of distinct CDR3 sequences in the sample, about 32% were seen once. Time point: persistent/refractory GD, antithyroid drugs over 5 years with positive TRAb. Isolated PBMC RNA provided the starting material for the TCR library. One endocrinology department in Xi'an, China, was where patients came from. The V end was cut by 0 bases, the J end by 2 bases, with 19 bases between. The CDR3 is made up of 18 amino acids. From germline, CDR1 is LNHNV and CDR2 YYDKDF (reference sequence). General study findings and limits: TRBV28 was favored in persistent disease, as were TRBJ1-2 and TRBJ2-5.

For this clonotype: The antigen remains undetermined.

The TCR comes from a female donor with Graves disease. The sequencing here drew on peripheral blood mononuclear cells (PBMCs), taken when the disease was refractory, from a patient treated with antithyroid drugs. The rearrangement links TRBV15 to TRBJ1-1, with a weak D call TRBD1 (6 bases). The CDR3 nucleotides read TGTGCCACCAGCAGAGAGGGAGCAGGCCGCAGGGGTAACACTGAAGCTTTCTTT. It encodes CATSREGAGRRGNTEAFF.